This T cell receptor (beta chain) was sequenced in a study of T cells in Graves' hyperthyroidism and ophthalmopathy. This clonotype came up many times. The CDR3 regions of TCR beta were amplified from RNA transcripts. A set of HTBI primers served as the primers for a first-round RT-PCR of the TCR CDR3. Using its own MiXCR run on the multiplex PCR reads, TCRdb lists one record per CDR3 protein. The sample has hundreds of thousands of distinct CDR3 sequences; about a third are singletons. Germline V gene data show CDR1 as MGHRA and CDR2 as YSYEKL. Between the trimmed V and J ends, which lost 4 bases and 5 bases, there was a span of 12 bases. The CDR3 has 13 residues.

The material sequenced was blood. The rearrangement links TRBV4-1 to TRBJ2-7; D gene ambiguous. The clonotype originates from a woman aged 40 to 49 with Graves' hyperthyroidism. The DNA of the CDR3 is TGCGCCAGCAGCCCCCTCGGCCCGGACGAGCAGTACTTC. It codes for CASSPLGPDEQYF.